The sequence of this TCR beta chain was determined in a study of blood T cell repertoires in COVID-19. As for the study in general: In each case, the material was cDNA or gDNA derived from T cells, B-cell-depleted T cells, or PBMCs.

Donors were grouped by their self-reported clinical history. The method was immunoSEQ multiplex PCR; TCRdb's version includes in-frame clones alone and lacks a portion of them. The sample lists about 240,000 clones; around 89% were seen once. Specimen: PBMCs or T cells enriched from blood (not recorded which). This clonotype was sampled from a woman aged 30 to 39 who had recovered from COVID-19.

The DNA for the CDR3 is TGCGCCAGCAGCCTCCCAGGGTCGAACACCGGGGAGCTGTTTTTT. It yields the protein CASSLPGSNTGELFF. The chain recombines TRBV5-1 with TRBJ2-2; perhaps TRBD1 as D (5 bases). With 4 bases removed from V and 0 bases from J, the gap between germline ends came to 10 bases. Germline CDR1 and CDR2: SGHRS and YFSETQ. The CDR3 length is 15 residues.